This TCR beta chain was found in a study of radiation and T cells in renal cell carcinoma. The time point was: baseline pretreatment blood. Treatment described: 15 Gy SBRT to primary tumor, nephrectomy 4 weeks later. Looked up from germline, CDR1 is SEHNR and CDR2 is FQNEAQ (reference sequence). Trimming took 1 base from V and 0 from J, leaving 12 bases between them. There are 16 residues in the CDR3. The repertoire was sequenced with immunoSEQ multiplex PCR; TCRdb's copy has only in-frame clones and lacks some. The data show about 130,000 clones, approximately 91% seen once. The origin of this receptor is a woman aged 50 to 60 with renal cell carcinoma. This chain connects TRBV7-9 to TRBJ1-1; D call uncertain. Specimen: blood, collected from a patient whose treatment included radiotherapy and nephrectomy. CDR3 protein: CASSLGRDKMNTEAFF. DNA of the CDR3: TGTGCCAGCAGCTTAGGACGGGATAAGATGAACACTGAAGCTTTCTTT.